These T cell receptor beta chains were read from a single sample in a study of T cell responses to AZD1222 COVID-19 vaccine. Assay used: immunoSEQ multiplex PCR; TCRdb lists only in-frame clones, some missing. The sample contains more than 130,000 clones, 75% to 95% of which appear only once. The sample was peripheral blood, taken on day 0 of AZD1222 vaccination. These receptor sequences come from an adult in good health. Both conserved end residues are part of each CDR3. Fields, in order: V gene, CDR3 length, D gene, J gene, clone size, CDR3 protein, CDR3 DNA. A D gene is named only where the DNA matches it firmly. Some rows mark clone size as missing; the rest say once, few, many or name a class of expanded clone.

v_gene: TRBV7-8
len: 14
d_gene: -
j_gene: TRBJ2-1
abundance: -
CDR3aa: CASSMIRGANEQFF
CDR3nt: TGTGCCAGCAGCATGATCCGGGGGGCCAATGAGCAGTTCTTC

v_gene: TRBV28
len: 14
d_gene: TRBD1
j_gene: TRBJ1-5
abundance: -
CDR3aa: CASSLGTVNQPQHF
CDR3nt: TGTGCCAGCAGCCTAGGGACAGTCAATCAGCCTCAGCATTTT

v_gene: TRBV12-3/TRBV12-4
len: 11
d_gene: -
j_gene: TRBJ1-1
abundance: -
CDR3aa: CASTRRAEAFF
CDR3nt: TGTGCCAGCACCAGAAGGGCTGAAGCTTTCTTT

v_gene: TRBV4-2
len: 13
d_gene: -
j_gene: TRBJ2-4
abundance: once
CDR3aa: CASSQVTENIQYF
CDR3nt: TGTGCCAGCAGCCAAGTCACGGAAAACATTCAGTACTTC

v_gene: TRBV14
len: 13
d_gene: -
j_gene: TRBJ2-7
abundance: -
CDR3aa: CASSPLTEREQYF
CDR3nt: TGTGCCAGCAGCCCACTGACAGAGCGGGAGCAGTACTTC

v_gene: TRBV10-3
len: 15
d_gene: TRBD2
j_gene: TRBJ2-7
abundance: -
CDR3aa: CAISEGAGGRWAQYF
CDR3nt: TGTGCCATCAGTGAGGGGGCGGGAGGGCGTTGGGCGCAGTACTTC

v_gene: TRBV10-3
len: 15
d_gene: TRBD2
j_gene: TRBJ2-1
abundance: -
CDR3aa: CAISNGGASRNEQFF
CDR3nt: TGTGCCATCAGTAACGGGGGGGCCTCTCGCAATGAGCAGTTCTTC

v_gene: TRBV2
len: 12
d_gene: -
j_gene: TRBJ2-2
abundance: -
CDR3aa: CASSEGSRELFF
CDR3nt: TGTGCCAGCAGTGAAGGGTCGAGGGAGCTGTTTTTT

v_gene: TRBV18
len: 15
d_gene: -
j_gene: TRBJ1-1
abundance: -
CDR3aa: CASSPPAGADTEAFF
CDR3nt: TGTGCCAGCTCACCACCGGCAGGGGCTGACACTGAAGCTTTCTTT

v_gene: TRBV7-9
len: 14
d_gene: -
j_gene: TRBJ1-2
abundance: -
CDR3aa: CASSPTGDAYGYTF
CDR3nt: TGTGCCAGCAGCCCGACGGGGGACGCCTATGGCTACACCTTC

v_gene: TRBV5-5
len: 13
d_gene: -
j_gene: TRBJ1-2
abundance: -
CDR3aa: CASSLAGSYGYTF
CDR3nt: TGTGCCAGCAGCTTGGCAGGTAGCTATGGCTACACCTTC

v_gene: TRBV19
len: 14
d_gene: TRBD1
j_gene: TRBJ1-1
abundance: -
CDR3aa: CASSTDAGGTEAFF
CDR3nt: TGTGCCAGTAGTACGGATGCAGGGGGCACTGAAGCTTTCTTT

v_gene: TRBV5-6
len: 16
d_gene: TRBD1
j_gene: TRBJ2-2
abundance: -
CDR3aa: CASSLGTGGTTGELFF
CDR3nt: TGTGCCAGCAGCTTGGGGACAGGGGGGACGACCGGGGAGCTGTTTTTT

v_gene: TRBV7-8
len: 14
d_gene: TRBD1
j_gene: TRBJ1-1
abundance: -
CDR3aa: CASSPDRSTTEAFF
CDR3nt: TGTGCCAGCAGCCCGGACAGGTCGACCACTGAAGCTTTCTTT

v_gene: TRBV5-1
len: 15
d_gene: -
j_gene: TRBJ2-2
abundance: once
CDR3aa: CASSLRTTGTGELFF
CDR3nt: TGCGCCAGCAGCCTCCGGACGACCGGCACCGGGGAGCTGTTTTTT

v_gene: TRBV9
len: 11
d_gene: -
j_gene: TRBJ2-1
abundance: -
CDR3aa: CASSTRNEQFF
CDR3nt: TGTGCCAGCAGCACCCGAAATGAGCAGTTCTTC

v_gene: TRBV20-1
len: 11
d_gene: -
j_gene: TRBJ1-2
abundance: -
CDR3aa: CSAPQGHGYTF
CDR3nt: TGCAGTGCTCCCCAGGGTCATGGCTACACCTTC

v_gene: TRBV10-3
len: 20
d_gene: TRBD2
j_gene: TRBJ2-7
abundance: few
CDR3aa: CAISGGLAGNYPVSSYEQYF
CDR3nt: TGTGCCATCAGTGGGGGACTAGCGGGGAACTACCCCGTGAGCTCCTACGAGCAGTACTTC

v_gene: TRBV23-1
len: 15
d_gene: TRBD2
j_gene: TRBJ2-1
abundance: -
CDR3aa: CASSQTSGRVNEQFF
CDR3nt: TGCGCCAGCAGTCAAACTAGCGGGAGAGTCAATGAGCAGTTCTTC

v_gene: TRBV3-1/TRBV3-2
len: 14
d_gene: TRBD1
j_gene: TRBJ2-1
abundance: -
CDR3aa: CASEVTGAFNEQFF
CDR3nt: TGTGCCAGCGAAGTAACAGGGGCTTTTAATGAGCAGTTCTTC

v_gene: TRBV6-5
len: 15
d_gene: TRBD2
j_gene: TRBJ2-5
abundance: once
CDR3aa: CASSYASGGGETQYF
CDR3nt: TGTGCCAGCAGTTACGCTAGCGGGGGTGGAGAGACCCAGTACTTC

v_gene: TRBV19
len: 15
d_gene: TRBD2
j_gene: TRBJ2-1
abundance: -
CDR3aa: CASSPQREWYNEQFF
CDR3nt: TGTGCCAGTAGTCCCCAGCGGGAGTGGTACAATGAGCAGTTCTTC

v_gene: TRBV7-9
len: 14
d_gene: TRBD1
j_gene: TRBJ1-1
abundance: -
CDR3aa: CASGTGAFYTEAFF
CDR3nt: TGTGCCAGCGGGACAGGGGCCTTTTACACTGAAGCTTTCTTT

v_gene: TRBV11-1
len: 18
d_gene: TRBD2
j_gene: TRBJ2-1
abundance: -
CDR3aa: CASSLAAQETSDYNEQFF
CDR3nt: TGTGCCAGCAGCTTAGCGGCCCAGGAGACTAGCGACTACAATGAGCAGTTCTTC

v_gene: TRBV7-2
len: 15
d_gene: -
j_gene: TRBJ1-2
abundance: -
CDR3aa: CASSLDFRLNYGYTF
CDR3nt: TGTGCCAGCAGCTTAGATTTCCGTCTTAACTATGGCTACACCTTC

v_gene: TRBV19
len: 14
d_gene: -
j_gene: TRBJ1-3
abundance: -
CDR3aa: CASSRRISGNTIYF
CDR3nt: TGTGCCAGTAGTAGGCGGATCTCTGGAAACACCATATATTTT

v_gene: TRBV6-2/TRBV6-3
len: 15
d_gene: -
j_gene: TRBJ2-7
abundance: -
CDR3aa: CASSYSNPGVGEQYF
CDR3nt: TGTGCCAGCAGTTACTCGAATCCAGGGGTGGGAGAGCAGTACTTC

v_gene: TRBV19
len: 16
d_gene: -
j_gene: TRBJ1-1
abundance: -
CDR3aa: CASSKHRTGGNTEAFF
CDR3nt: TGTGCCAGTAGTAAACACCGGACGGGGGGGAACACTGAAGCTTTCTTT

v_gene: TRBV4-1
len: 15
d_gene: TRBD1
j_gene: TRBJ1-4
abundance: -
CDR3aa: CASSGWTGTNEKLFF
CDR3nt: TGCGCCAGCAGCGGGTGGACAGGGACCAATGAAAAACTGTTTTTT

v_gene: TRBV11-3
len: 13
d_gene: -
j_gene: TRBJ1-2
abundance: -
CDR3aa: CASSLGGRYGYTF
CDR3nt: TGTGCCAGCAGCTTAGGGGGCCGGTATGGCTACACCTTC

v_gene: TRBV7-9
len: 13
d_gene: -
j_gene: TRBJ1-2
abundance: -
CDR3aa: CASSLVSGGGYTF
CDR3nt: TGTGCCAGCAGCTTAGTCTCAGGAGGGGGCTACACCTTC

v_gene: TRBV9
len: 15
d_gene: -
j_gene: TRBJ1-3
abundance: -
CDR3aa: CASSYSAARGNTIYF
CDR3nt: TGTGCCAGCAGCTACTCCGCGGCCCGAGGAAACACCATATATTTT

v_gene: TRBV1
len: 14
d_gene: -
j_gene: TRBJ1-5
abundance: -
CDR3aa: CTSSRNRYNQPQHF
CDR3nt: TGCACCAGCAGCCGGAACAGGTACAATCAGCCCCAGCATTTT

v_gene: TRBV6-4
len: 13
d_gene: -
j_gene: TRBJ2-2
abundance: -
CDR3aa: CASSVEGTGELFF
CDR3nt: TGTGCCAGCAGTGTTGAGGGGACCGGGGAGCTGTTTTTT

v_gene: TRBV4-3
len: 18
d_gene: TRBD2
j_gene: TRBJ2-1
abundance: few
CDR3aa: CASSQDLPRLAGANEQFF
CDR3nt: TGCGCCAGCAGCCAAGATCTTCCGCGACTAGCGGGGGCCAATGAGCAGTTCTTC

v_gene: TRBV18
len: 13
d_gene: -
j_gene: TRBJ1-1
abundance: -
CDR3aa: CASSPGLNTEAFF
CDR3nt: TGTGCCAGCTCACCAGGCTTGAACACTGAAGCTTTCTTT

v_gene: TRBV5-4
len: 16
d_gene: -
j_gene: TRBJ1-1
abundance: -
CDR3aa: CASSSSPGIGVTEAFF
CDR3nt: TGTGCCAGCAGCTCCTCTCCAGGGATAGGAGTCACTGAAGCTTTCTTT

v_gene: TRBV29-1
len: 13
d_gene: -
j_gene: TRBJ2-2
abundance: -
CDR3aa: CSVDMAGSGELFF
CDR3nt: TGCAGCGTTGATATGGCAGGGTCCGGGGAGCTGTTTTTT

v_gene: TRBV7-6
len: 15
d_gene: -
j_gene: TRBJ1-6
abundance: -
CDR3aa: CASSLGSSYNSPLHF
CDR3nt: TGTGCCAGCAGCTTAGGTAGCTCCTATAATTCACCCCTCCACTTT

v_gene: TRBV19
len: 15
d_gene: -
j_gene: TRBJ1-1
abundance: -
CDR3aa: CASSILGASNTEAFF
CDR3nt: TGTGCCAGTAGTATACTGGGGGCGTCGAACACTGAAGCTTTCTTT

v_gene: TRBV11-3
len: 14
d_gene: -
j_gene: TRBJ2-5
abundance: -
CDR3aa: CASSLGSARETQYF
CDR3nt: TGTGCCAGCAGCTTAGGATCAGCGCGGGAGACCCAGTACTTC

v_gene: TRBV5-1
len: 16
d_gene: -
j_gene: TRBJ2-1
abundance: -
CDR3aa: CASSPGAGGNNNEQFF
CDR3nt: TGCGCCAGCAGCCCGGGGGCAGGGGGGAACAACAATGAGCAGTTCTTC

v_gene: TRBV11-2
len: 13
d_gene: TRBD1
j_gene: TRBJ1-2
abundance: -
CDR3aa: CASSPGTGGGYTF
CDR3nt: TGTGCCAGCAGCCCCGGGACAGGGGGCGGCTACACCTTC

v_gene: TRBV12-3/TRBV12-4
len: 13
d_gene: -
j_gene: TRBJ2-5
abundance: -
CDR3aa: CASSIRELETQYF
CDR3nt: TGTGCCAGCAGTATAAGGGAATTGGAGACCCAGTACTTC

v_gene: TRBV11-3
len: 18
d_gene: TRBD2
j_gene: TRBJ2-4
abundance: -
CDR3aa: CASSPTTAGDPAKNIQYF
CDR3nt: TGTGCCAGCAGTCCGACTACTGCGGGGGACCCAGCCAAAAACATTCAGTACTTC

v_gene: TRBV3-1/TRBV3-2
len: 15
d_gene: -
j_gene: TRBJ1-4
abundance: -
CDR3aa: CASSLIVGGREKLFF
CDR3nt: TGTGCCAGCAGCTTAATCGTGGGGGGGCGCGAAAAACTGTTTTTT

v_gene: TRBV6-2/TRBV6-3
len: 14
d_gene: TRBD1
j_gene: TRBJ1-5
abundance: -
CDR3aa: CASSNTGGSQPQHF
CDR3nt: TGTGCCAGCAGTAACACAGGGGGTAGTCAGCCCCAGCATTTT

v_gene: TRBV6-6
len: 13
d_gene: -
j_gene: TRBJ2-5
abundance: -
CDR3aa: CASSLNYLETQYF
CDR3nt: TGTGCCAGCAGTTTAAACTACCTAGAGACCCAGTACTTC